Sequencing of this T cell receptor beta chain was carried out in a study of T cells in Graves' hyperthyroidism and ophthalmopathy. Study findings and constraints: In the blood, most expanded thyroid clonotypes above 0.001 appeared as well.

Comment on this clonotype: Its antigen remains unknown.

The PBMCs were taken from roughly 9.3 ml of fresh peripheral blood. TCR beta CDR3 region amplification was performed from RNA transcripts. The TCR CDR3 was amplified in a first-round RT-PCR using the HTBI primer set. TCRdb reanalysed the multiplex PCR reads using MiXCR and keeps one entry per CDR3 protein. The sample consists of around 610,000 distinct CDR3 sequences, over 12% of them appearing once. Sequenced input: blood. The sequence came from a woman between 40 and 50 years old with Graves' ophthalmopathy.

This CDR3 is CASSFQREGPGTQYF. The CDR3 coding sequence is TGTGCCAGCAGTTTTCAGCGGGAGGGCCCTGGGACCCAGTACTTC. The J gene is TRBJ2-5, the V gene TRBV12-3 or TRBV12-4; TRBD2 aligns across 10 bases. V dropped 3 bases and J dropped 7; count of bases not matched to a gene: 8. The CDR3 has 15 amino acids.